The 14 T cell receptor beta chains given below trace back to one sample, sequenced in a study of T cell clonality in common variable immunodeficiency. Only in-frame clones appear in the TCRdb table, and some are missing; sequencing was by immunoSEQ multiplex PCR. Altogether 35,000 to 55,000 clones were found in the sample, and no singletons occur. Source material: peripheral blood mononuclear cells. The receptors shown here come from a person aged 18 to 75 in good health.

This clone was seen ten or more times. The covered CDR3 bases are TGCAGCGTTGAAAAAGCGGACAGAACCTATACG. Translation: CSVEKADRTYT. The whole CDR3 reads CSVEKADRTYTQYF. The chain recombines TRBV29-1 with TRBJ2-3; possible D gene TRBD1, 6 bases. The CDR3 end falls 3 residues outside the read, so it is completed with the germline J gene. The CDR3 runs to 14 residues. V was clipped by 2 bases and J by 7 bases, with 16 bases between them. Germline lookup yields CDR1 SQVTM and CDR2 ANQGSEA.

The table lists this clone with many counts. The read ends 3 residues shy of where the CDR3 ends; the end is completed using the germline J gene. This rearrangement joins TRBV3-1 (or the pseudogene TRBV3-2) to TRBJ2-5; D may be TRBD2 (6 bases). The CDR3 has 17 residues. The V end was cut by 0 bases, the J end by 1 base, with 15 bases between. CDR1 and CDR2 (germline): LGHDT, YNNKEL (reference sequence). The CDR3 protein is CASSQDLSSELQETQYF. The sequenced part of the CDR3 DNA is TGTGCCAGCAGCCAAGATTTGTCTAGCGAGCTCCAAGAGACC.

This clone was picked up many times. The read falls 3 residues short of the CDR3 end, and the missing part is taken from the germline J gene. The J gene is TRBJ2-3, the V gene TRBV7-9; TRBD2 aligns across 7 bases. Germline CDR1 reads SEHNR; CDR2 reads FQNEAQ (reference sequence). The CDR3 is made up of 15 amino acids. J lost 3 bases, V lost 8 bases, and 11 bases had no gene match. CDR3 residues: CASPNERDGTDTQYF. The part of the CDR3 DNA that was read is TGTGCCAGCCCAAATGAGCGGGATGGGACAGATACG.

This clone appeared many times. Read sequence stops 3 residues before the CDR3 end, and the germline J gene provides the missing end. The chain joins TRBV7-2 to TRBJ2-2; D remains unclear. The CDR3 loop spans 13 amino acids. V was pared by 6 bases and J by 0 bases, with 5 bases between. CDR1 SGHTA and CDR2 FQGNSA come from the germline V gene. The DNA read from the CDR3 is TGTGCCAGCAGTAACACGAACACCGGGGAG. The encoded protein is CASSNTNTGE. The whole CDR3 sequence reads CASSNTNTGELFF. The full variable domain, in which reference TRBV7-2 and TRBJ2-2 provide the parts outside the CDR3, is GAGVSQSPSNKVTEKGKDVELRCDPISGHTALYWYRQSLGQGLEFLIYFQGNSAPDKSGLPSDRFSAERTGGSVSTLTIQRTQQEDSAVYLCASSNTNTGELFFGEGSRLTVL.

This clone showed up many times. The read ends 3 residues before the CDR3 terminus; that terminus is restored from the germline J gene. The chain combines TRBV18 with TRBJ2-1, with a tentative D call TRBD1 (6 bases). CDR1 KGHSH and CDR2 LQKENI come from the germline V gene. The CDR3 extends over 15 amino acids. V gave up 3 bases and J gave up 8 bases, with 17 bases separating them. The CDR3 spells CASSPTSPSGDEQFF. The sequenced CDR3 bases are TGTGCCAGCTCACCTACAAGCCCCTCAGGGGATGAG.

At least ten counts were recorded for this clone. The read finishes 3 residues shy of the CDR3 end, and the germline J gene is used to complete it. The chain joins TRBV5-6 to TRBJ2-7; 7 bases line up with TRBD1. From germline, CDR1 is SGHDT and CDR2 YYEEEE. This CDR3 has 14 amino acids. The J segment lost 3 bases and the V segment lost 4 bases, leaving 7 bases of the junction unmatched. CDR3 sequence reads: CASSNSDRFYEQYF. The sequenced CDR3 bases are TGTGCCAGCAGCAATTCGGACAGGTTCTACGAG. Complete variable domain (other parts from reference TRBV5-6 and TRBJ2-7): DAGVTQSPTHLIKTRGQQVTLRCSPKSGHDTVSWYQQALGQGPQFIFQYYEEEERQRGNFPDRFSGHQFPNYSSELNVNALLLGDSALYLCASSNSDRFYEQYFGPGTRLTVT.

This clone was seen many times. Sequencing ends 3 residues short of the CDR3 end; the germline J gene provides the rest. The V gene is TRBV20-1, the J gene TRBJ2-7, with TRBD2 as a possible D gene (7 bases). The CDR3 runs to 15 residues. Germline CDR1 and CDR2: DFQATT and SNEGSKA (reference sequence). V lost 0 bases and J lost 6, with 18 bases in between. CDR3 DNA (partial): TGCAGTGCTAGAGATCTGAATAGGGGGGGTGGCGAG. Residues: CSARDLNRGGGE. The CDR3 in full is CSARDLNRGGGEQYF.

This clone was detected many times. The read finishes 3 residues shy of the CDR3 end, and the germline J gene is used to complete it. The chain combines TRBV19 with TRBJ2-2; unclear D gene. The CDR3 contains 15 residues. Germline-derived CDR1 and CDR2 are LNHDA and SQIVND (reference sequence). The V end lost 3 bases, the J end lost 2 bases, and 10 bases lay between the germline ends. The sequenced CDR3 bases are TGTGCCAGTAGTATGCGGAAGAAAAACACCGGGGAG. Protein sequence: CASSMRKKNTGE. The complete CDR3 reads CASSMRKKNTGELFF.

This clone was recorded at least ten times. Coverage ceases 3 residues before the CDR3 finishes, and the germline J gene fills in the end. The chain couples TRBV19 to TRBJ2-3, with TRBD2 matching 7 bases. Trimming cost V 3 bases and J 2 bases; bases outside gene matches: 8. The V gene's germline CDR1 is LNHDA and CDR2 SQIVND (reference sequence). This CDR3 region has 16 residues. This CDR3 is CASSILQGGPTDTQYF. CDR3 DNA (partial): TGTGCCAGTAGTATTCTTCAGGGAGGGCCCACAGATACG.

This clone was observed many times. The sequenced fragment ends 3 residues before the CDR3 boundary, so the rest is inferred from the germline J gene. The chain uses TRBV4-2 and TRBJ1-1; D remains unclear. The CDR3 consists of 14 residues. V lost 0 bases to trimming and J lost 6 bases, with 11 bases between them. CDR1 and CDR2 (germline): LGHNA, YNFKEQ. CDR3 amino acids: CASSQEEGIAEAFF. The covered CDR3 bases are TGTGCCAGCAGCCAAGAAGAGGGTATCGCTGAA.

This clone was detected many times. The missing CDR3 end, 3 residues past where the read stops, is filled in from the germline J gene. The chain joins TRBV4-1 to TRBJ1-6; the D gene is possibly TRBD1 (6 bases). Germline loops: CDR1 MGHRA, CDR2 YSYEKL. V was trimmed by 0 bases and J by 11 bases, leaving 8 bases between them. The length of the CDR3 is 13 residues. CDR3 in amino acids: CASSQERGTPLHF. CDR3 bases read: TGCGCCAGCAGCCAAGAGAGGGGGACACCC.

The table lists this clone with many counts. The read stops 3 residues short of the end of the CDR3; the missing end is completed from the germline J gene. This rearrangement joins TRBV5-1 to TRBJ1-6, with 9 positions matching TRBD1. Trimming removed 4 bases from V and 8 bases from J; junction bases left unmatched: 7. The CDR3 spans 15 residues. Germline CDR1 is SGHRS and CDR2 is YFSETQ. The CDR3 bases that were read are TGCGCCAGCAGCCCGGGCAGGACAGGGGATTCACCC. Translation gives CASSPGRTGDSP. The whole CDR3 protein reads CASSPGRTGDSPLHF.

This clone was counted ten times or more. The CDR3 goes on 3 residues after the read ends, and that part is filled in from the germline J gene. This chain connects TRBV15 to TRBJ2-7; 8 bases fit TRBD2. The CDR3 totals 14 residues. Germline V lookup: CDR1 LNHNV, CDR2 YYDKDF (reference sequence). The J segment lost 5 bases and the V segment lost 3 bases, leaving 6 bases of the junction unmatched. The DNA read from the CDR3 is TGTGCCACCAGCAGCCCTAGCGGGTTTAACGAG. Translation gives CATSSPSGFNE. The entire CDR3 is CATSSPSGFNEQYF.

This clone has at least ten counts. The sequence runs out 3 residues before the end of the CDR3; the remainder is reconstructed from the germline J gene. This chain joins TRBV28 and TRBJ2-7; 7 positions match TRBD1. The length of the CDR3 is 16 residues. The V gene's germline CDR1 is MDHEN and CDR2 SYDVKM. V was clipped by 3 bases and J by 0 bases; unmatched bases: 8. The sequenced CDR3 bases are TGTGCCAGCAGTTTCCCCACGACAGGGAGCTCCTACGAG. Translation: CASSFPTTGSSYE. The whole CDR3 region reads CASSFPTTGSSYEQYF.